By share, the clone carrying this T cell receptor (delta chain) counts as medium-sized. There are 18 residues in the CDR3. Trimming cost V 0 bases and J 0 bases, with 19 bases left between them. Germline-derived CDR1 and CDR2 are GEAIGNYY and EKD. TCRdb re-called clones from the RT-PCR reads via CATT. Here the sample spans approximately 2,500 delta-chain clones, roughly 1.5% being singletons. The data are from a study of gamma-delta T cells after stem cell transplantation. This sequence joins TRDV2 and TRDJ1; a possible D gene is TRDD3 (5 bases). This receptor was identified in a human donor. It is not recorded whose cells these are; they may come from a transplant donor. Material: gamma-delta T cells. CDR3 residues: CACDTPWDLRAYTDKLIF. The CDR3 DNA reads TGTGCCTGTGACACCCCCTGGGACCTGAGGGCTTACACCGATAAACTCATCTTT.